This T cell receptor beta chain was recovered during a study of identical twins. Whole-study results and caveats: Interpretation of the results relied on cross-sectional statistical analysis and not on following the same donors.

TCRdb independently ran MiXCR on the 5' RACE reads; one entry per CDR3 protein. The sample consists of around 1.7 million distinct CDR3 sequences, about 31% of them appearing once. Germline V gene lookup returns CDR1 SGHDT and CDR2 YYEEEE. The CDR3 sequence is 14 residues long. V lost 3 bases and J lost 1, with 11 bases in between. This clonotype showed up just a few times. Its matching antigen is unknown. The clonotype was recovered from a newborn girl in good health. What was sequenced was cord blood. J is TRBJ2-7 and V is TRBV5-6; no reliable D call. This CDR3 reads CASSSDPQSYEQYF. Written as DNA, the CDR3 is TGTGCCAGCAGCTCCGACCCCCAGTCCTACGAGCAGTACTTC.